The present T cell receptor (beta chain) was sequenced within a study of shared clonotypes between healthy human individuals. Study at large: Each donor had three CD4 naive, three CD4 memory, two CD8 naive and one CD8 memory plate. Study-level results: Naive CD4 clonotypes overlapped across a few donors at about 5.2%. Sampling involved blood alone; tissue repertoires likely differ.

The CDR3 is 14 amino acids. The germline V gene has CDR1 SGHTA and CDR2 FQGNSA. The ends lost 5 bases at V and 5 bases at J; junction bases unmatched: 5. As regards this clone: Its cognate antigen is unknown.

Evenly divided among several immunoSEQ plates was the genomic DNA of each subset. Assay: immunoSEQ multiplex PCR; the TCRdb copy retains only in-frame clones and omits some. The table lists millions of clones, approximately 90% of them singletons. The receptor was isolated from a man aged 18 to 30 in good health. This chain joins TRBV7-2 and TRBJ2-7, with 11 nucleotides matching TRBD1. The source material was naive CD4+ T cells sorted from blood. The subset was: CD45RA+ positively selected. CDR3 loop: CASSLGQGVDEQYF. In nucleotides, the CDR3 is TGTGCCAGCAGCCTGGGACAGGGGGTCGACGAGCAGTACTTC.